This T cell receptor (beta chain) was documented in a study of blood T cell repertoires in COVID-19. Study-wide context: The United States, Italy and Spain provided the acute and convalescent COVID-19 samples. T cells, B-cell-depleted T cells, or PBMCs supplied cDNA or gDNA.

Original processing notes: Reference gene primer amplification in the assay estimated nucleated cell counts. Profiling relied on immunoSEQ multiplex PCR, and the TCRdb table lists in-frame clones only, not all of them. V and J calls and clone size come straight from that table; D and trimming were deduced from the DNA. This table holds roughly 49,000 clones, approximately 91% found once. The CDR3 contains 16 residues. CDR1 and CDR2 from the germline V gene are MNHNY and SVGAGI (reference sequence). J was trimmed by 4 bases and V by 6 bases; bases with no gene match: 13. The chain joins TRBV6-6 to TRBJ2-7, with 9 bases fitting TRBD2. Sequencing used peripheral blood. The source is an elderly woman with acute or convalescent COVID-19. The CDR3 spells CASSPTAPAGGYEQYF. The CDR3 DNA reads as TGTGCCAGCAGCCCCACCGCCCCAGCGGGAGGTTACGAGCAGTACTTC.